This record looks at one T cell receptor (beta chain) sequence and its context. Sequencing used immunoSEQ multiplex PCR; TCRdb keeps in-frame clones, though not all of them. The data contain about 600,000 clones, 95% to 98% of them seen just once; the ten biggest clones take up approximately 0.057%. The entry originates in a study of shared clonotypes between healthy human individuals. HIV-negative, healthy adults without recent acute infections or vaccinations were the donors. CD4+ cells underwent separation, giving CD45RA+ naive and CD45RA-negative memory subsets. The sample taken for sequencing was naive CD4+ T cells sorted from blood. Subset: CD45RA+ positively selected. This sequence originates from a woman aged 25 to 39 in good health.

CDR3 coding DNA: TGTGCCAGCACCCAGGGAGGGGCGGGGCTCTACAATGAGCAGTTCTTC. The encoded protein is CASTQGGAGLYNEQFF. The chain combines TRBV5-4 with TRBJ2-1; the match to TRBD2 covers 7 bases. This CDR3 comprises 16 residues. Germline V gives CDR1 SGHNT, CDR2 YYREEE (reference sequence). Trimming at V came to 6 bases and at J to 3 bases, leaving 12 bases not matched to a gene.